The 20 T cell receptor beta chains below all came from one sample that was sequenced in a study of T-cell reconstitution after alpha-beta-depleted transplantation in children. A library of TCRbeta sequences, prepared with unique molecular identifiers, was generated. TCRdb reprocessed the PCR reads with MiXCR, giving one entry per CDR3 protein. The sample lists about a million distinct CDR3 sequences; about 29% were seen once. The input for sequencing was PBMCs, mostly from graft donor cells, taken 360 days after TCRalphabeta/CD19-depleted stem cell transplant. These receptor sequences come from a boy younger than two who had a stem cell transplant for SCID, so the T cells may come from the graft donor.

This CDR3 reads CASSLYRGWDNEQFF. Here the CDR3 DNA reads TGTGCCAGCAGTCTATACAGGGGGTGGGACAATGAGCAGTTCTTC. The chain uses TRBV12-3 or TRBV12-4 and TRBJ2-1; 8 nucleotides agree with TRBD1. V was pared by 5 bases and J by 5 bases, with 8 bases of the junction left unmatched. This CDR3 comprises 15 residues.

V and J are TRBV20-1 and TRBJ2-5; D uncertain. The V end was cut by 5 bases, the J end by 4 bases, with 11 bases between. Germline loops: CDR1 DFQATT, CDR2 SNEGSKA (reference sequence). CDR3 length: 12 residues. In DNA, the CDR3 is TGCAGTGCTCCCTTAGTCGGAGAGACCCAGTACTTC. Its protein is CSAPLVGETQYF.

A few counts support this clonotype. The rearrangement uses TRBV28 and TRBJ2-1; D ambiguous. This CDR3 is 15 amino acids long. Between the trimmed V and J ends, which lost 8 bases and 5 bases, there was a span of 19 bases. CDR1 MDHEN and CDR2 SYDVKM come from the germline V gene. CDR3 sequence (DNA): TGTGCCAGCGGACCGAACTTAAATAACAACAATGAGCAGTTCTTC. It specifies CASGPNLNNNNEQFF.

In its sample, this clonotype was seen a few times. This chain joins TRBV29-1 and TRBJ2-1; D possibly corresponds to TRBD1 (6 bases). The CDR3 contains 15 residues. The V and J ends lost 5 bases and 3 bases respectively, with 17 bases between them. CDR1 and CDR2 (germline): SQVTM, ANQGSEA. The CDR3 DNA follows: TGCAGCGTTCCCCCCGGACAGTGGGGCTACAATGAGCAGTTCTTC. Translated: CSVPPGQWGYNEQFF.

The J gene is TRBJ2-1, the V gene TRBV5-1; D is possibly TRBD1 (5 bases). This CDR3 spans 14 amino acids. CDR1 is SGHRS, CDR2 YFSETQ, per germline. V was cut by 5 bases and J by 3 bases, with 12 bases left in between. The CDR3 loop is CASRNLQGYNEQFF. The CDR3 nucleotides read TGCGCCAGCAGGAACCTCCAGGGCTACAATGAGCAGTTCTTC.

The chain uses TRBV7-9 and TRBJ2-7; a possible D gene is TRBD1 (6 bases). The CDR3 is 14 residues long. Germline CDR1 and CDR2: SEHNR and FQNEAQ (reference sequence). Trimming pared 3 bases from V and 2 bases from J, leaving 11 bases between. In DNA, the CDR3 is TGTGCCAGCAGCTTTCAGGGGTTTCCCTACGAGCAGTACTTC. It yields the protein CASSFQGFPYEQYF.

For the CDR3, the DNA is TGTGCCAGCAGCCGACTGGTGCGGGGATATTCCTACGAGCAGTACTTC. This encodes CASSRLVRGYSYEQYF. The chain recombines TRBV7-2 with TRBJ2-7; D perhaps matches TRBD2 (6 bases). The CDR3 runs to 16 residues. Germline values: CDR1 SGHTA, CDR2 FQGNSA. Trimming pared 5 bases from V and 1 base from J, leaving 18 bases between.

Turning to this clonotype: Its ends do not fully match the called genes, so a read error is possible. CDR3 nucleotides: TGTGCCAGCGGTTTAAGGGGGGGAAACACCGGGGAGCTGTTTTTT. Protein: CASGLRGGNTGELFF. The chain recombines TRBV27 with TRBJ2-2; weak D call: TRBD2 (7 bases). Germline CDR1 reads MNHEY; CDR2 reads SMNVEV (reference sequence). This CDR3 has 15 residues.

The chain employs TRBV12-3 or TRBV12-4 and TRBJ2-5, with D perhaps matching TRBD1 or TRBD2 (6 bases each). CDR3 length equals 16 residues. The V and J ends lost 3 bases and 4 bases respectively, with 18 bases between them. CDR3 in amino acids: CASSFGGGRRGETQYF. For the CDR3, the DNA is TGTGCCAGCAGTTTTGGTGGGGGCCGGAGGGGAGAGACCCAGTACTTC.

The genes are TRBV12-3 or TRBV12-4 and TRBJ2-1, with D possibly matching TRBD2 (5 bases). CDR3 length: 12 residues. V was trimmed by 5 bases and J by 12 bases, leaving 14 bases between them. CDR3 nucleotides: TGTGCCAGCAGTCCCGGACTGCTCTGGCAGTTCTTC. Translating it yields CASSPGLLWQFF.

This clonotype was detected a few times. The genes are TRBV9 and TRBJ2-1; a weak D match, TRBD2 (6 bases). CDR1 and CDR2 (germline): SGDLS, YYNGEE. CDR3 size: 14 residues. The ends were cut back, 10 bases at V and 0 bases at J, with 14 bases in the middle. DNA for the CDR3: TGTGCCGGCCACCGGGAGAGCTCCTACAATGAGCAGTTCTTC. As protein: CAGHRESSYNEQFF.

This clonotype was counted between two and nine times. In DNA, the CDR3 is TGTGCCAGCAGCGACGAGAGGGGGTCGCGGACCCAGTACTTC. Protein product: CASSDERGSRTQYF. The chain is built from TRBV7-8 and TRBJ2-5, with D perhaps matching TRBD1 (6 bases). Germline V gene data show CDR1 as SGHVS and CDR2 as FQNEAQ. The CDR3 is 14 residues long. Trimming removed 5 bases from V and 7 bases from J, with 17 bases in between.

The chain has TRBV18 and TRBJ2-1; 11 bases are shared with TRBD2. The V and J ends lost 6 bases and 2 bases, in that order; junction bases with no gene match: 3. Germline assignment: CDR1 KGHSH and CDR2 LQKENI. The CDR3 extends over 15 amino acids. CDR3 region: CASSISGGAYNEQFF. Written as DNA, the CDR3 is TGTGCCAGCTCCATTAGCGGGGGGGCCTACAATGAGCAGTTCTTC.

The genes are TRBV20-1 and TRBJ1-5; 9 bases are a match to TRBD1. The CDR3 length is 14 residues. The V gene end was trimmed by 1 base and the J gene end by 4 bases; junction bases not matched to a gene: 2. From germline, CDR1 is DFQATT and CDR2 SNEGSKA (reference sequence). The CDR3 region has the DNA TGCAGTGCTAGAGGGGGGACAGGGAATCAGCCCCAGCATTTT. Protein: CSARGGTGNQPQHF.

In its sample, this clonotype was seen many times. The CDR3 sequence is CASSEAIAGKVSYEQYF. The CDR3 coding sequence is TGTGCCAGCAGTGAAGCGATCGCGGGGAAGGTGTCCTACGAGCAGTACTTC. The chain employs TRBV2 and TRBJ2-7, with D possibly being TRBD2 (6 bases). CDR1 SNHLY and CDR2 FYNNEI come from the germline V gene. V was cut by 0 bases and J by 1 base, with 16 bases left in between. CDR3 length: 17 residues.

The chain is built from TRBV5-1 and TRBJ2-5, with D possibly TRBD2 on 7 matching bases. This CDR3 has 16 amino acids. The V and J ends lost 2 bases and 2 bases respectively, with 16 bases between them. The germline CDR1 and CDR2 sequences are SGHRS and YFSETQ. The CDR3 protein is CASSFGQRGQQETQYF. The DNA of the CDR3 is TGCGCCAGCAGCTTCGGCCAGCGGGGACAACAAGAGACCCAGTACTTC. Drawing the rest from reference TRBV5-1 and TRBJ2-5, the complete variable domain is KAGVTQTPRYLIKTRGQQVTLSCSPISGHRSVSWYQQTPGQGLQFLFEYFSETQRNKGNFPGRFSGRQFSNSRSEMNVSTLELGDSALYLCASSFGQRGQQETQYFGPGTRLLVL.

V usage is TRBV29-1 and J usage is TRBJ2-2; 9 nucleotides agree with TRBD1. The CDR3 is 15 amino acids. Germline V gives CDR1 SQVTM, CDR2 ANQGSEA. The V segment lost 7 bases and the J segment 5 bases; nucleotides outside the gene matches: 11. The CDR3 DNA is TGCAGCGCCACAACCGGGACAGGGCATACCGGGGAGCTGTTTTTT. This codes for CSATTGTGHTGELFF.

V is TRBV10-3 and J is TRBJ1-5; D uncertain. This CDR3 has 13 amino acids. Germline loops: CDR1 ENHRY, CDR2 SYGVKD. Trimming left V 3 bases short and J 2 bases short, with 5 bases between. In nucleotides, the CDR3 is TGTGCCATCAGTGATAGTGGCAATCAGCCCCAGCATTTT. It translates to CAISDSGNQPQHF.

The chain has TRBV19 and TRBJ2-3; D is possibly TRBD2 (5 bases). V shed 3 bases and J shed 6 bases, with 10 bases lying between them. This CDR3 spans 13 amino acids. The germline V gene has CDR1 LNHDA and CDR2 SQIVND (reference sequence). CDR3 amino acids: CASSIRRTDTQYF. CDR3 DNA sequence: TGTGCCAGTAGTATCCGCCGGACTGATACGCAGTATTTT.

There are a few counts of this clonotype. The chain joins TRBV4-1 to TRBJ2-7; 8 bases agree with TRBD2. V lost 0 bases and J lost 2; bases outside the gene matches: 12. CDR3 length: 18 amino acids. Germline V gene sequence: CDR1 MGHRA, CDR2 YSYEKL. CDR3 residues: CASSQERPIAGFTYEQYF. CDR3 nucleotides: TGCGCCAGCAGCCAAGAAAGACCGATAGCGGGGTTCACCTACGAGCAGTACTTC.